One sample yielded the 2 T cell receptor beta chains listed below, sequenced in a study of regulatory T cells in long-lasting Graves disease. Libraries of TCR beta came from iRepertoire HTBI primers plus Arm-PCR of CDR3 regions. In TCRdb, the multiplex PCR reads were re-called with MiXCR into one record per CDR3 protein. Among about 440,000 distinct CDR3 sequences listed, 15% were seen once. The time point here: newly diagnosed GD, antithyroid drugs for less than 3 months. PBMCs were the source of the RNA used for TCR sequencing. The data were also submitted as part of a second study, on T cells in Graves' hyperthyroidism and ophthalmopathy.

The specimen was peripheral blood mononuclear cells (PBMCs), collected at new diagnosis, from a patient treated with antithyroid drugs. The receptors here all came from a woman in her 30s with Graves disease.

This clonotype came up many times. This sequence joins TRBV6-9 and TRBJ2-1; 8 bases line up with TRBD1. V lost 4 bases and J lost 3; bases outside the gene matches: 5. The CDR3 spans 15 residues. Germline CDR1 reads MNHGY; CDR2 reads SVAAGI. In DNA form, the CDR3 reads TGTGCCAGCAGTTGGTCCGGGACAGGCTACAATGAGCAGTTCTTC. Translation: CASSWSGTGYNEQFF.

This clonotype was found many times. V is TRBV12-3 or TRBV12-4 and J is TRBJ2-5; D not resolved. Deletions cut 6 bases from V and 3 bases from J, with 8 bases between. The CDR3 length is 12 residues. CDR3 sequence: CASRRPEETQYF. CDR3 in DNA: TGTGCCAGCAGACGACCCGAAGAGACCCAGTACTTC.